This T cell receptor beta chain was identified during a study of blood T cell repertoires in COVID-19. Study as a whole: The analysed material was cDNA or gDNA that came from T cells, B-cell-depleted T cells, or PBMCs.

Original handling: Reference gene primer amplification gave nucleated cell count estimates. Sequencing used immunoSEQ multiplex PCR; TCRdb keeps in-frame clones, though not all of them. The V and J calls and clone size were taken over from that table, and D and trimming were inferred from the DNA. The profile shows under 95,000 clones, about 85% of them singletons. CDR1 is MNHNS, CDR2 SASEGT, per germline. V lost 2 bases and J lost 6; bases outside the gene matches: 8. The CDR3 sequence is 15 residues long. This TCR derives from a woman in her 70s with acute or convalescent COVID-19. The source material was peripheral blood. This rearrangement joins TRBV6-1 to TRBJ1-1, with TRBD1 matching 8 bases. The CDR3 loop reads CASSEQGAGSSEAFF. The CDR3 coding sequence is TGTGCCAGCAGTGAACAGGGGGCGGGGTCTTCTGAAGCTTTCTTT.